Listed below are T cell receptor beta chains from one sample, sequenced in a study of blood T cell repertoires in COVID-19. Clones were sequenced by immunoSEQ multiplex PCR, and TCRdb holds only the in-frame ones, with some missing. Of around 200,000 clones in the sample, 85% to 90% were seen once. The specimen sequenced was peripheral blood. The receptors here all came from a woman aged 18-30 years who had recovered from COVID-19. CDR3s include the opening cysteine and the closing phenylalanine or tryptophan. The D gene is left open where the match is weak. Clone size is given for some rows only: seen once, a few or many times, or a class if the clone is expanded.

V,J,size,D,CDR3,DNA
TRBV5-4,TRBJ2-2,NA,TRBD2,CASSLRGAGELFF,TGTGCCAGCAGCTTGCGGGGGGCCGGGGAGCTGTTTTTT
TRBV19,TRBJ2-1,NA,NA,CASSSGAPHNEQFF,TGTGCCAGTAGTAGCGGGGCGCCCCACAATGAGCAGTTCTTC
TRBV6-5,TRBJ1-1,NA,TRBD1,CASSYRGQNEAFF,TGTGCCAGCAGTTACAGGGGACAGAATGAAGCTTTCTTT
TRBV6-5,TRBJ1-5,NA,NA,CASSYSRYSNQPQHF,TGTGCCAGCAGTTACTCGAGATATAGCAATCAGCCCCAGCATTTT
TRBV5-8,TRBJ2-5,NA,TRBD2,CASSLGTTSGGRQETQYF,TGTGCCAGCAGCTTGGGTACAACTAGCGGGGGCCGCCAAGAGACCCAGTACTTC
TRBV5-6,TRBJ2-7,NA,NA,CASSFLEGQSYEQYF,TGTGCCAGCAGCTTTTTGGAGGGACAGTCCTACGAGCAGTACTTC
TRBV20-1,TRBJ2-1,once,TRBD2,CSAGTSNEQFF,TGCAGTGCCGGGACTAGCAATGAGCAGTTCTTC
TRBV14,TRBJ2-5,NA,NA,CASSQVLSGLETQYF,TGTGCCAGCAGCCAAGTCTTAAGCGGACTGGAGACCCAGTACTTC
TRBV19,TRBJ2-7,NA,NA,CASSTLGLRTETYEQYF,TGTGCCAGTAGTACTTTAGGTCTTCGGACAGAGACCTACGAGCAGTACTTC
TRBV5-4,TRBJ1-2,NA,TRBD1,CASSSGGGLSYGYTF,TGTGCCAGCAGCTCAGGGGGCGGGTTATCCTATGGCTACACCTTC
TRBV19,TRBJ1-1,NA,NA,CASSTGGVTEAFF,TGTGCCAGTAGCACTGGGGGCGTCACTGAAGCTTTCTTT
TRBV6-6,TRBJ2-5,NA,TRBD1,CASSYPTGEETQYF,TGTGCCAGCAGTTACCCGACAGGGGAAGAGACCCAGTACTTC
TRBV5-1,TRBJ2-3,NA,TRBD2,CASSSGTRGTDTQYF,TGCGCCAGCAGCAGCGGGACTCGCGGCACAGATACGCAGTATTTT
TRBV7-2,TRBJ2-1,NA,TRBD2,CASSKGLAGGPRYNEQFF,TGTGCCAGCAGCAAGGGACTAGCGGGGGGTCCCAGATACAATGAGCAGTTCTTC
TRBV14,TRBJ2-5,NA,NA,CASSQALRTQYF,TGTGCCAGCAGCCAAGCCCTAAGGACCCAGTACTTC
TRBV9,TRBJ1-2,few,TRBD1,CASSPRTGMYGYTF,TGTGCCAGCAGCCCCCGGACAGGGATGTATGGCTACACCTTC
TRBV4-3,TRBJ1-2,NA,NA,CASSQDLEAYGYTF,TGCGCCAGCAGCCAAGATTTAGAAGCCTATGGCTACACCTTC
TRBV24-1,TRBJ2-3,NA,NA,CATSDLTSTDTQYF,TGTGCCACCAGTGATCTGACTAGCACAGATACGCAGTATTTT
TRBV24-1,TRBJ1-2,NA,NA,CATSDEGVYGYTF,TGTGCCACCAGTGATGAGGGGGTCTATGGCTACACCTTC
TRBV6-5,TRBJ1-2,NA,NA,CASSYSPRYRDGYTF,TGTGCCAGCAGTTACTCCCCCCGGTACAGGGACGGCTACACCTTC
TRBV10-3,TRBJ2-7,few,TRBD1,CATSRGTYSYEQYF,TGTGCCACCAGCAGGGGGACATACTCCTACGAGCAGTACTTC
TRBV5-5,TRBJ2-3,once,TRBD1,CASSSLTGGGTDTQYF,TGTGCCAGCAGTTCGCTTACAGGGGGCGGCACAGATACGCAGTATTTT
TRBV2,TRBJ1-1,NA,TRBD1,CASSEIRRQGYTEAFF,TGTGCCAGCAGTGAGATAAGGAGACAGGGGTACACTGAAGCTTTCTTT
TRBV2,TRBJ2-3,NA,TRBD2,CASSVGRGDTLLYF,TGTGCCAGCAGTGTAGGGCGGGGGGACACGCTTCTGTATTTT
TRBV7-3,TRBJ1-1,NA,NA,CASSSQQGTTEAFF,TGTGCCAGCAGCTCCCAGCAGGGTACCACTGAAGCTTTCTTT
TRBV7-2,TRBJ2-2,NA,TRBD2,CASSPSGGASGELFF,TGTGCCAGCAGTCCTAGCGGGGGGGCGTCCGGGGAGCTGTTTTTT
TRBV4-1,TRBJ2-1,NA,NA,CASSPGNEQFF,TGCGCCAGCAGCCCGGGGAATGAGCAGTTCTTC
TRBV7-2,TRBJ1-1,once,NA,CASSFSQGGTEAFF,TGTGCCAGCAGCTTCTCCCAGGGAGGCACTGAAGCTTTCTTT
TRBV23-1,TRBJ1-3,many,TRBD1,CASRGQGGPNTIYF,TGCGCCAGCAGAGGACAGGGTGGCCCAAACACCATATATTTT
TRBV5-1,TRBJ1-2,NA,NA,CASSLGTNNYGYTF,TGCGCCAGCAGCTTGGGGACAAATAACTATGGCTACACCTTC
TRBV2,TRBJ2-4,NA,NA,CASSEETRNIQYF,TGTGCCAGCAGTGAAGAGACGAGGAACATTCAGTACTTC
TRBV5-1,TRBJ2-3,NA,NA,CASSFARGVFTDTQYF,TGCGCCAGCAGCTTTGCCAGGGGGGTTTTCACAGATACGCAGTATTTT
TRBV5-6,TRBJ1-1,NA,TRBD1,CASSFLDRDTEAFF,TGTGCCAGCAGCTTCCTGGACAGGGACACTGAAGCTTTCTTT
TRBV6-2/TRBV6-3,TRBJ2-7,once,TRBD1,CASSTDRGIKQYF,TGTGCCAGCAGTACGGACAGGGGCATAAAGCAGTACTTC
TRBV7-9,TRBJ2-5,few,TRBD1,CASSFTTGTEKETQYF,TGTGCCAGCAGCTTCACAACCGGGACAGAAAAAGAGACCCAGTACTTC
TRBV4-1,TRBJ2-1,NA,TRBD1,CASSQGDRAGNEQFF,TGCGCCAGCAGCCAGGGTGACAGGGCGGGCAATGAGCAGTTCTTC
TRBV7-3,TRBJ2-3,NA,TRBD2,CASSPFTSGTVTDTQYF,TGTGCCAGCAGCCCTTTTACCAGCGGGACTGTCACAGATACGCAGTATTTT
TRBV6-2/TRBV6-3,TRBJ1-1,once,NA,CASSFRNTEAFF,TGTGCCAGCAGTTTTAGGAACACTGAAGCTTTCTTT
TRBV5-8,TRBJ2-1,NA,TRBD2,CASSIPGTSGWGFYEQFF,TGTGCCAGCAGCATACCCGGGACTAGCGGGTGGGGTTTTTATGAGCAGTTCTTC
TRBV19,TRBJ2-7,NA,NA,CASSITVSPEQYF,TGTGCCAGTAGTATCACGGTTAGTCCCGAGCAGTACTTC
TRBV10-3,TRBJ1-6,NA,NA,CAISESSDSPLHF,TGTGCCATCAGTGAGTCCTCTGATTCACCCCTCCACTTT
TRBV18,TRBJ1-1,NA,TRBD1,CASSPFDSGGPNTEAFF,TGTGCCAGCTCACCCTTTGATTCAGGGGGACCGAACACTGAAGCTTTCTTT
TRBV19,TRBJ1-2,NA,NA,CASRPRGSNYGYTF,TGTGCCAGTAGACCCCGGGGTTCTAACTATGGCTACACCTTC
TRBV3-1/TRBV3-2,TRBJ2-3,once,TRBD1,CASTQTRGSTDTQYF,TGTGCCAGCACCCAAACCAGGGGGAGCACAGATACGCAGTATTTT
TRBV10-3,TRBJ1-1,NA,NA,CAISESRSRSVAFF,TGTGCCATCAGTGAGTCTCGGAGCCGTTCTGTGGCTTTCTTT
TRBV20-1,TRBJ2-1,NA,TRBD1,CRATGANEQFF,TGCAGGGCGACAGGGGCCAATGAGCAGTTCTTC
TRBV6-2/TRBV6-3,TRBJ1-4,NA,NA,CASSPGVPPEKLFF,TGTGCCAGCAGTCCGGGGGTCCCCCCTGAAAAACTGTTTTTT
TRBV27,TRBJ1-1,NA,TRBD1,CASSLTGGMNTEAFF,TGTGCCAGCAGTTTGACAGGGGGTATGAACACTGAAGCTTTCTTT
TRBV9,TRBJ2-2,NA,TRBD1,CASSVGQDSTGELFF,TGTGCCAGCAGCGTTGGACAGGATAGCACCGGGGAGCTGTTTTTT